This paragraph covers one TCR beta chain sequence. Absent ophthalmopathy progression within 18 months defined stable Graves' hyperthyroidism. This specimen belongs to a study of T cells in Graves' hyperthyroidism and ophthalmopathy. TCR beta CDR3 sequences were amplified from RNA transcripts. TCR CDR3 underwent first-round RT-PCR with the HTBI primer set. TCRdb reanalysed the multiplex PCR reads using MiXCR and keeps one entry per CDR3 protein. The table has about 560,000 distinct CDR3 sequences, about half seen once; the top ten hold about 7.8%. The source of this sequence is a woman under 30 with Graves' hyperthyroidism. Sequencing was done on a sample of peripheral blood or thyroid tissue (not recorded which).

CDR3 sequence (DNA): TGCAGTGCTAGCACGGGACAGACGATCTACGAGCAGTACTTC. Encoded protein: CSASTGQTIYEQYF. The chain combines TRBV20-1 with TRBJ2-7; 7 nucleotides align to TRBD1. CDR3 size: 14 residues. J lost 3 bases, V lost 3 bases, and 8 bases had no gene match. Germline loops: CDR1 DFQATT, CDR2 SNEGSKA (reference sequence).